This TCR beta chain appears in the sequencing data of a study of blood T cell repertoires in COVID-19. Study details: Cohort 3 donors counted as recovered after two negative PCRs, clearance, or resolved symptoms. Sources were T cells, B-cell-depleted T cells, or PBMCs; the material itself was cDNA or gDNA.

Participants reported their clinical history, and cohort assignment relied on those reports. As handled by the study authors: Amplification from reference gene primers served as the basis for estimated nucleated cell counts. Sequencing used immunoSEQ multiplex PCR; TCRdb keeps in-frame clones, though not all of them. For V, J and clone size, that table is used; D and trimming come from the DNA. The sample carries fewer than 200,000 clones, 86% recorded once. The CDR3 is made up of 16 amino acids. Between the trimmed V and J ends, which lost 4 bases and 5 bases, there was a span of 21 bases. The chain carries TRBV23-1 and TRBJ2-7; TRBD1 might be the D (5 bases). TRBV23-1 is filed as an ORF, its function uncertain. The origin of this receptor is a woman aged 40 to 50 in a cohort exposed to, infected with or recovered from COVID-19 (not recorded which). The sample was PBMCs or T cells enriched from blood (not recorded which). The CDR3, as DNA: TGCGCCAGCAGTCGCTATGACAGCCTTCCCTGGGACGAGCAGTACTTC. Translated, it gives CASSRYDSLPWDEQYF.